This entry features one T cell receptor (beta chain) sequence. This specimen belongs to a study of cytomegalovirus exposure and HLA in healthy donors. Assay: immunoSEQ multiplex PCR; the TCRdb copy retains only in-frame clones and omits some. The sample records just under 75,000 clones, about 93% being singletons. The donors were part of the validation cohort, which consisted of some 120 subjects and was separate from the first cohort of around 620 subjects. The receptor comes from a woman aged 18 to 35 in good health and CMV-seropositive. The sequenced sample was PBMCs.

The CDR3 DNA reads as TGCGCCAGCAGCCAAGCTCAGGCCTATGGCTACACCTTC. Translating gives CASSQAQAYGYTF. The rearrangement joins TRBV4-3 to TRBJ1-2; no firm D call. V dropped 1 base and J dropped 4 bases, with 7 bases sitting between them. The V gene's germline CDR1 is LGHNA and CDR2 YSLEER. This CDR3 spans 13 amino acids.